Listed here is a single TCR beta chain. The data are from a study of control samples from healthy donors and cancer patients. The CDR3 has 15 residues. V was cut by 4 bases and J by 3 bases, with 15 bases left in between. Germline values: CDR1 LGHDT, CDR2 YNNKEL (reference sequence). The data were produced by immunoSEQ multiplex PCR, yet TCRdb's version contains in-frame clones alone and is incomplete. Among 45,000 to 70,000 clones listed, 91% were seen once. This clonotype was obtained from a man aged 25-45 years with colorectal cancer. The source material was PBMCs. The chain has TRBV3-1 (or the pseudogene TRBV3-2) and TRBJ2-5, with D perhaps TRBD2 (6 bases). The CDR3 nucleotides read TGTGCCAGCAGCCGAGCGAGGGGACTTAAAGAGACCCAGTACTTC. Protein sequence: CASSRARGLKETQYF.